This entry features one T cell receptor (beta chain) sequence. Its cognate antigen is unknown. This entry belongs to a study of radiation and T cells in renal cell carcinoma. The time point: blood 2 weeks post-SBRT. Described treatment: 15 Gy SBRT to primary tumor, nephrectomy 4 weeks later. Whole-study findings and limits: In blood, top tumor clones expanded by 2 weeks, shrinking by 4.

Sequenced by immunoSEQ multiplex PCR; TCRdb stores in-frame clones only, minus some. Of tens of thousands of clones in the sample, 80% are singletons; the top ten hold about 28%. Germline CDR1 and CDR2: SQVTM and ANQGSEA. V lost 7 bases to trimming and J lost 1 base, with 19 bases between them. CDR3 length equals 15 residues. Sequencing used blood, obtained from a patient whose treatment included radiotherapy and nephrectomy. The chain joins TRBV29-1 to TRBJ1-1; D unresolved. The receptor comes from an older woman with renal cell carcinoma. CDR3 region: CSALPGSTGNTEAFF. CDR3 nucleotide sequence: TGCAGCGCCTTACCGGGATCCACGGGGAACACTGAAGCTTTCTTT.